This section outlines one T cell receptor (beta chain) sequence together with its context. Its antigen is undetermined. All participants had a single incident cervical HPV16 infection, and prevalent HPV16 infections were excluded. Dot-blot hybridization genotyped cervical HPV amplified with MY09/MY11 PCR. These data are taken from a study of T cells in women clearing cervical HPV infection. Study-wide context: Only a few women had HLA typing results available.

Some clones are missing from TCRdb's copy, which holds only in-frame ones; the method was immunoSEQ multiplex PCR. The sample spans around 28,000 clones; the ten largest clones claim approximately 4.5%. Study-wide findings and caveats: Combining TCR richness with V gene abundances gave 0.65 to 0.85 AUC.

Sequenced: blood buffy coat. The TCR sequence derives from a woman aged 18 to 75 with a cervical HPV16 infection that either progressed to CIN3+ or cleared (not recorded which).

The CDR3 loop reads CASSRQGNQPQHF. CDR3 bases read: TGTGCCAGCAGCAGACAAGGGAATCAGCCC. The V call is TRBV7-2, the J call TRBJ1-5; D gene ambiguous. The CDR3 end is not reached by the read, which stops 3 residues before it; the germline J gene fills it in. Germline V gives CDR1 SGHTA, CDR2 FQGNSA. The ends were cut back, 5 bases at V and 4 bases at J, with 9 bases in the middle. This CDR3 comprises 13 residues.